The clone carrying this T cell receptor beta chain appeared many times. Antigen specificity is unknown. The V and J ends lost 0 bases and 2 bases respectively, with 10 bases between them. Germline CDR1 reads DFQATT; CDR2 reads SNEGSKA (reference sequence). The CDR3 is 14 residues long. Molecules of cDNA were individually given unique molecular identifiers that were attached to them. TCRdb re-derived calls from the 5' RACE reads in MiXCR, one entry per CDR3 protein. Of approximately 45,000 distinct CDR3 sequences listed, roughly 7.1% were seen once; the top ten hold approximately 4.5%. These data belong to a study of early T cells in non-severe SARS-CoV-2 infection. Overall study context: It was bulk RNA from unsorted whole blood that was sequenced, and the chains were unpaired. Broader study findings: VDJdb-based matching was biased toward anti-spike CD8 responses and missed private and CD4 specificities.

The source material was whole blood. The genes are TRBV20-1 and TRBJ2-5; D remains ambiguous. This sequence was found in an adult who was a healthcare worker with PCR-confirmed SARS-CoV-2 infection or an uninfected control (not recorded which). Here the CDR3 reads CSARDPLDQETQYF. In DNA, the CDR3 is TGCAGTGCTAGAGACCCCCTCGATCAAGAGACCCAGTACTTC.